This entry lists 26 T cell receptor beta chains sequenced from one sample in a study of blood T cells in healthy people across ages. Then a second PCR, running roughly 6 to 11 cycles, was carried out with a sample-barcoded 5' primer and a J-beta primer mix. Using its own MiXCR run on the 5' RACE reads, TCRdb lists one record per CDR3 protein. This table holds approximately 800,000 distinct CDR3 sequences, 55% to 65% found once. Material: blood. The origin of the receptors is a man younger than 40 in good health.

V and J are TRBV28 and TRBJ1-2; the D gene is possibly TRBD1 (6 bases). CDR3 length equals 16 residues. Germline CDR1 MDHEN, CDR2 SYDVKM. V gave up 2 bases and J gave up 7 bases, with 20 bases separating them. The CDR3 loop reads CASSLHLQGDRSGYTF. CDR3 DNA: TGTGCCAGCAGTTTACATTTACAGGGCGATCGGTCTGGCTACACCTTC.

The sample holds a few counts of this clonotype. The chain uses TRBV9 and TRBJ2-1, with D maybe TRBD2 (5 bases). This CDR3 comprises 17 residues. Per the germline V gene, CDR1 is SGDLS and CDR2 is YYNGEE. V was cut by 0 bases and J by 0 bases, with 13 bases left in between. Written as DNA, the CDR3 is TGTGCCAGCAGCGTAGGGTCGGGGATGGGCTCCTACAATGAGCAGTTCTTC. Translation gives CASSVGSGMGSYNEQFF.

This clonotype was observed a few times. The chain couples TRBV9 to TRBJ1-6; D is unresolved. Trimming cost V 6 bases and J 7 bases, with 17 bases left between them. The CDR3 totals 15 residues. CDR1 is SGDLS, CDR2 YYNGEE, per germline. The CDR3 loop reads CASTGSGTPNSPLHF. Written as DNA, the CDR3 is TGTGCCAGCACCGGAAGCGGAACCCCGAATTCACCCCTCCACTTT.

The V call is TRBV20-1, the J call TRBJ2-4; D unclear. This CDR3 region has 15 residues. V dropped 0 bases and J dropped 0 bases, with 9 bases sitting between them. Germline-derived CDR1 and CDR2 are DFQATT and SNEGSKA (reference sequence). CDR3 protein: CSARENLLAKNIQYF. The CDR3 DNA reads TGCAGTGCTAGAGAAAACCTCTTAGCCAAAAACATTCAGTACTTC.

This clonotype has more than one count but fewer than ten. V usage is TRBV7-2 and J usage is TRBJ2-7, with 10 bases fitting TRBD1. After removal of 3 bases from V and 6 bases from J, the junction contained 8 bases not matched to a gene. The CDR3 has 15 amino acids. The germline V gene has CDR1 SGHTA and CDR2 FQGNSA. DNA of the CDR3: TGTGCCAGCAGCTTTTCCGGGACAGGGGTTTTCGAGCAGTACTTC. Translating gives CASSFSGTGVFEQYF.

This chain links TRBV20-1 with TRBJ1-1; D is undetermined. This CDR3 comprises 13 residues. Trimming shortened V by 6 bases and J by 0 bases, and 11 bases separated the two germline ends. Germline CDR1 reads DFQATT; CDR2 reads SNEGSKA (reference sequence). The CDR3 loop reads CSAPPALNTEAFF. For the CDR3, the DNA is TGCAGTGCCCCCCCTGCCTTGAACACTGAAGCTTTCTTT.

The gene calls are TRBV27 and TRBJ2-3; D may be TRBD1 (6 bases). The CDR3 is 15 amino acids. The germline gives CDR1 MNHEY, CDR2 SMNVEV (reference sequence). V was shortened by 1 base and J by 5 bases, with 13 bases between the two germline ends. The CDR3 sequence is CASSLLIGGKDTQYF. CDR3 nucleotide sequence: TGTGCCAGCAGTTTATTGATTGGGGGCAAAGATACGCAGTATTTT.

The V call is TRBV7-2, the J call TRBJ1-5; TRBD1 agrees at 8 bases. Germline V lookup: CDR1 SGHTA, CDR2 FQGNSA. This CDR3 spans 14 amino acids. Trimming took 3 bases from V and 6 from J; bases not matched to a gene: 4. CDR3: CASSFRGRGQPQHF. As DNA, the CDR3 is TGTGCCAGCAGCTTCAGGGGGCGCGGTCAGCCCCAGCATTTT.

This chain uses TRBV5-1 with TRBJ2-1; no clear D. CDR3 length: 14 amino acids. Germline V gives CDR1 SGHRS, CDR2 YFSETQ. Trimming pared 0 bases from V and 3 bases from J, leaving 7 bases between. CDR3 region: CASSLDSFYNEQFF. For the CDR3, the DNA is TGCGCCAGCAGCTTGGACAGTTTCTACAATGAGCAGTTCTTC.

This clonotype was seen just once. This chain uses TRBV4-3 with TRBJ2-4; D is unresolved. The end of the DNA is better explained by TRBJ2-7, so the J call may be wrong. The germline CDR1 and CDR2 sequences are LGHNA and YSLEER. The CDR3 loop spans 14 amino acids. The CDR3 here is CASSQGYGLYEQYF. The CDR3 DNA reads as TGCGCCAGCAGCCAAGGTTATGGCCTCTACGAGCAGTACTTC.

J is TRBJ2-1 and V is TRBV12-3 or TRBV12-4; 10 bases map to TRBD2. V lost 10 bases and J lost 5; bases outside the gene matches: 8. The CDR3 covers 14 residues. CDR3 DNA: TGTGCCACCTCAGCGGGGGGGCCCAACAATGAGCAGTTCTTC. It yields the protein CATSAGGPNNEQFF.

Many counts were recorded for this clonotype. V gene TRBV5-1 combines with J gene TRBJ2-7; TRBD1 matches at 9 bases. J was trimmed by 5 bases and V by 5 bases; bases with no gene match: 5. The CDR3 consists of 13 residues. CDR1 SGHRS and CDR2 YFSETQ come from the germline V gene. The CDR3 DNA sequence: TGCGCCAGCAGTTTTGGGACAGGGAACGAGCAGTACTTC. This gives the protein CASSFGTGNEQYF. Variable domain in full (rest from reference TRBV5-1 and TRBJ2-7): KAGVTQTPRYLIKTRGQQVTLSCSPISGHRSVSWYQQTPGQGLQFLFEYFSETQRNKGNFPGRFSGRQFSNSRSEMNVSTLELGDSALYLCASSFGTGNEQYFGPGTRLTVT.

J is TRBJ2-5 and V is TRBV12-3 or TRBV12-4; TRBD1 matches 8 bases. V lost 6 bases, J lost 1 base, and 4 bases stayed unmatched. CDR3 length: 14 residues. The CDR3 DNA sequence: TGTGCCAGCAGAACCGGACAGGGCCAAGAGACCCAGTACTTC. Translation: CASRTGQGQETQYF.

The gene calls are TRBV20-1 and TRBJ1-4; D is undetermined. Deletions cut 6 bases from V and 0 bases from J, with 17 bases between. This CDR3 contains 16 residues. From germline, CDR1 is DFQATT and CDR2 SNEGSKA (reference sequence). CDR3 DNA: TGCAGTGCCAGACATGGTCCGGCCGCAACTAATGAAAAACTGTTTTTT. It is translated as CSARHGPAATNEKLFF.

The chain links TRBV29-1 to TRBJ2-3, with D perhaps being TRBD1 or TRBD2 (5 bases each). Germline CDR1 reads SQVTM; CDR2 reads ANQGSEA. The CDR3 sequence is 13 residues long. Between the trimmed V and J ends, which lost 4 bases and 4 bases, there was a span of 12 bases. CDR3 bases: TGCAGCGTTGTCTATGGGGGAGCAGATACGCAGTATTTT. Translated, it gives CSVVYGGADTQYF.

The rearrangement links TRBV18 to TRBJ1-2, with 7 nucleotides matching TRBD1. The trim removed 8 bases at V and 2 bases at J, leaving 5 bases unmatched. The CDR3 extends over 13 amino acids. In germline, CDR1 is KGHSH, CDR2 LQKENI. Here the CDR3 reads CASQQTGNYGYTF. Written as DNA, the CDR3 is TGTGCCAGCCAACAGACAGGGAACTATGGCTACACCTTC.

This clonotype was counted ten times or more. CDR3 bases: TGTGCCAGCAGTTTGGGAGCCTACAATGAGCAGTTCTTC. Its protein is CASSLGAYNEQFF. This chain uses TRBV12-3 or TRBV12-4 with TRBJ2-1; D is possibly TRBD2 (5 bases). V was clipped by 3 bases and J by 2 bases, with 5 bases between them. This CDR3 has 13 residues.

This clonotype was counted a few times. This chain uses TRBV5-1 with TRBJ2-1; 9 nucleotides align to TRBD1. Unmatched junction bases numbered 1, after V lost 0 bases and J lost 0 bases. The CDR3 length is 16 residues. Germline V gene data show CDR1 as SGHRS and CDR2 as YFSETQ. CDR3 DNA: TGCGCCAGCAGCTTGGAGGGACAGGGCTCCTACAATGAGCAGTTCTTC. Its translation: CASSLEGQGSYNEQFF.

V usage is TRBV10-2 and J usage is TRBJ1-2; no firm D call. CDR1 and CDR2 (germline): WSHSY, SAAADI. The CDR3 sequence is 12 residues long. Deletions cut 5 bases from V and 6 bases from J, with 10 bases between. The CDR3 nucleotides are TGCGCCAGCAGTCCTCTTAAAGATGGCTACACCTTC. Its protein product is CASSPLKDGYTF.

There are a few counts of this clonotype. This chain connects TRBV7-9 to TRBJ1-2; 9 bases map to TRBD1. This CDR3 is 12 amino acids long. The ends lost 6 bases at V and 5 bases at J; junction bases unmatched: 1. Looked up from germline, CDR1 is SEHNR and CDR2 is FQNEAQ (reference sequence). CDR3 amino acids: CASRQGAYGYTF. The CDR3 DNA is TGTGCCAGCAGACAGGGGGCTTATGGCTACACCTTC.

CDR3 sequence: CASSDTTGLAGESSYNEQFF. CDR3 coding DNA: TGTGCCAGCAGCGACACTACGGGACTAGCGGGGGAGAGCTCCTACAATGAGCAGTTCTTC. The genes are TRBV6-1 and TRBJ2-1, with 14 bases fitting TRBD2. Trimming took 6 bases from V and 0 from J; bases not matched to a gene: 13. Germline V gives CDR1 MNHNS, CDR2 SASEGT. The CDR3 runs 20 residues.

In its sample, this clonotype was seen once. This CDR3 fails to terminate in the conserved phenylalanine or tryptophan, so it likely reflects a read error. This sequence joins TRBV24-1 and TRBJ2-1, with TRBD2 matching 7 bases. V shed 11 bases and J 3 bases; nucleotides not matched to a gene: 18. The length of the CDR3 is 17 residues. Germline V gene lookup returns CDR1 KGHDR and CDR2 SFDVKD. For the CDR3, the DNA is TGTGCCAAGCCCCCCCGGGGGGATCCCTTTTTCTACAATGAGCAGTTCTAC. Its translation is CAKPPRGDPFFYNEQFY.

The CDR3 region is CASSNLAGGPQETQYF. DNA of the CDR3: TGCGCCAGCAGCAACTTAGCGGGGGGGCCACAAGAGACCCAGTACTTC. V usage is TRBV5-1 and J usage is TRBJ2-5; 11 nucleotides agree with TRBD2. The junction had 7 bases not matched to a gene; V was cut back by 4 bases and J by 2 bases. CDR1 is SGHRS, CDR2 YFSETQ, per germline. The CDR3 is 16 amino acids.

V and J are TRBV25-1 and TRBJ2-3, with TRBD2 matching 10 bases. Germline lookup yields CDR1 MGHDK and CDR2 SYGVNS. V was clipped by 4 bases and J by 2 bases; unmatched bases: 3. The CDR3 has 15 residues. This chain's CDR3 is CASSALAGSTDTQYF. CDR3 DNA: TGTGCCAGCAGTGCACTAGCGGGGTCCACAGATACGCAGTATTTT.

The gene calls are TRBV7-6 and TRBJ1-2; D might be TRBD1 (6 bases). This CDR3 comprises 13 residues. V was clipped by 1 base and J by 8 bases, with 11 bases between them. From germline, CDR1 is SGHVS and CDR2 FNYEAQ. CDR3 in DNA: TGTGCCAGCAGCTTAGAACAGGGTGGAGGCTACACCTTC. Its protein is CASSLEQGGGYTF.

CDR3 residues: CASSSRSRSYEQYF. CDR3 nucleotide sequence: TGTGCCAGCAGCTCTAGAAGCAGGTCCTACGAGCAGTACTTC. The V gene is TRBV5-6, the J gene TRBJ2-7, with D uncertain. The CDR3 has 14 amino acids. V dropped 3 bases and J dropped 1 base, with 11 bases sitting between them. Germline V lookup: CDR1 SGHDT, CDR2 YYEEEE.